Each of the 32 T cell receptor beta chains below was sequenced from the same sample in a study of beta chain features in type 1 diabetes (dated by TCRdb to about 2018). Libraries were made using the immunoSEQ multiplex PCR assay. All of the isolated RNA was reverse transcribed with the High Capacity cDNA Reverse Transcription Kit, so expressed TCRB transcripts were sequenced. In TCRdb, the immuneACCESS table is reduced to in-frame sequences with V and J assigned. These tables do not hold every clone; where another copy was compared, an unresolved V gene accounts for under half, and the others remain unexplained. The sample table contains about 450,000 clones; only one count was recorded for over 10% of them. Over 0.035% of the sample is taken by the ten largest. Sequenced sample: naive CD4+ T cells from blood. The cell subset or site label here, explained by the study, means: true naive CD4+ T cells. Source of these receptors: a woman younger than 30 in good health.

This chain uses TRBV18 with TRBJ2-7; D possibly corresponds to TRBD2 (5 bases). The V end was cut by 1 base, the J end by 1 base, with 11 bases between. The CDR3 is 15 residues long. Per the germline V gene, CDR1 is KGHSH and CDR2 is LQKENI. CDR3 DNA: TGTGCCAGCTCACCACTTTCTACGGGATCCTACGAGCAGTACGTC. Translation: CASSPLSTGSYEQYV.

This clone was counted between two and nine times. The rearrangement uses TRBV29-1 and TRBJ1-2; TRBD1 is a possible D gene (6 bases). The CDR3 runs 15 residues. Germline CDR1 SQVTM, CDR2 ANQGSEA. The V and J ends lost 4 bases and 2 bases respectively, with 17 bases between them. This CDR3 is CSVAPAWGRNYGYTF. CDR3 in DNA: TGCAGCGTTGCCCCGGCGTGGGGGCGGAACTATGGCTACACCTTC.

This clone was counted between two and nine times. The chain employs TRBV28 and TRBJ1-2; no firm D call. V lost 3 bases, J lost 4 bases, and 12 bases lay in between. There are 14 residues in the CDR3. Germline values: CDR1 MDHEN, CDR2 SYDVKM. CDR3 DNA: TGTGCCAGCAGTTTCAGTCTCTCCTCCTATGGCTACACCTTC. Its protein is CASSFSLSSYGYTF.

This clone appeared a few times. The V and J genes are TRBV18 and TRBJ1-1; D possibly corresponds to TRBD1 (5 bases). Germline assignment: CDR1 KGHSH and CDR2 LQKENI. This CDR3 has 14 amino acids. V lost 4 bases and J 2 bases, leaving 11 bases between the germline ends. CDR3 in amino acids: CASSLTGTNTEAFF. CDR3 sequence (DNA): TGTGCCAGCTCACTTACCGGGACCAACACTGAAGCTTTCTTT.

This clone was counted a few times. The sample carries other DNA sequences with the same CDR3. V gene TRBV11-2 combines with J gene TRBJ2-1; D is uncertain. CDR3 length: 13 amino acids. V lost 2 bases and J lost 0, with 2 bases in between. Germline lookup yields CDR1 SGHAT and CDR2 FQNNGV. The CDR3 reads CASSLSSYNEQFF. CDR3 nucleotides: TGTGCCAGCAGCTTAAGCTCCTACAATGAGCAGTTCTTC.

This clone was observed a few times. The identical CDR3 is also encoded by other nucleotide sequences in the sample. J is TRBJ2-1 and V is TRBV14; 7 bases match TRBD2. The CDR3 loop spans 15 amino acids. Unmatched junction bases numbered 2, after V lost 1 base and J lost 2 bases. Germline CDR1 reads SGHDN; CDR2 reads FVKESK. DNA for the CDR3: TGTGCCAGCAGCCAAGTTGCGGGAGCCTACAATGAGCAGTTCTTC. It is translated as CASSQVAGAYNEQFF.

The chain employs TRBV30 and TRBJ2-7; D call uncertain. CDR3 size: 14 residues. The germline V gene has CDR1 GTSNPN and CDR2 SVGIG (reference sequence). The V end lost 0 bases, the J end lost 2 bases, and 11 bases lay between the germline ends. DNA of the CDR3: TGTGCCTGGAGTGTAACATCCACGACCTACGAGCAGTACTTC. Translation: CAWSVTSTTYEQYF.

V and J are TRBV30 and TRBJ2-7; perhaps TRBD2 as D (6 bases). The CDR3 consists of 14 residues. Trimming cost V 2 bases and J 12 bases, with 23 bases left between them. CDR1 is GTSNPN, CDR2 SVGIG, per germline (reference sequence). DNA for the CDR3: TGTGCCTGGAGTCCCGGGGGACTGCCCCTACGTCGGTACTTC. Its protein product is CAWSPGGLPLRRYF. Complete variable domain (other parts from reference TRBV30 and TRBJ2-7): SQTIHQWPATLVQPVGSPLSLECTVEGTSNPNLYWYRQAAGRGLQLLFYSVGIGQISSEVPQNLSASRPQDRQFILSSKKLLLSDSGFYLCAWSPGGLPLRRYFGPGTRLTVT.

This clone appeared a few times. The V gene is TRBV7-3, the J gene TRBJ2-2, with unresolved D. This CDR3 region has 14 residues. Germline V gene data show CDR1 as SGHTA and CDR2 as FQGTGA. V was pared by 1 base and J by 0 bases, with 3 bases between. DNA for the CDR3: TGTGCCAGCAGCTTAAGCTCGAACACCGGGGAGCTGTTTTTT. This translates into CASSLSSNTGELFF. Full variable domain (remainder filled in from reference TRBV7-3 and TRBJ2-2): GAGVSQTPSNKVTEKGKYVELRCDPISGHTALYWYRQSLGQGPEFLIYFQGTGAADDSGLPNDRFFAVRPEGSVSTLKIQRTERGDSAVYLCASSLSSNTGELFFGEGSRLTVL.

There are a few counts of this clone. The V gene is TRBV29-1, the J gene TRBJ1-2; D might be TRBD1 (5 bases). CDR1 and CDR2 from the germline V gene are SQVTM and ANQGSEA. The CDR3 sequence is 14 residues long. The V end lost 0 bases, the J end lost 4 bases, and 12 bases lay between the germline ends. DNA of the CDR3: TGCAGCGTTGAAGATCCGGCAGGGAGCTATGGCTACACCTTC. Encoded protein: CSVEDPAGSYGYTF.

There are a few counts of this clone. This rearrangement joins TRBV7-2 to TRBJ2-4, with D perhaps being TRBD1 or TRBD2 (6 bases each). Germline values: CDR1 SGHTA, CDR2 FQGNSA. This CDR3 is 15 amino acids long. Trimming cost V 5 bases and J 9 bases, with 20 bases left between them. CDR3 protein: CASSPSGARVSIQYF. As DNA, the CDR3 is TGTGCCAGCAGCCCGTCGGGGGCCCGGGTGTCCATTCAGTACTTC.

This clone has more than one count but fewer than ten. The chain carries TRBV2 and TRBJ1-6; D is ambiguous. Germline CDR1 and CDR2: SNHLY and FYNNEI. The CDR3 extends over 13 amino acids. V was trimmed by 7 bases and J by 7 bases, leaving 11 bases between them. CDR3 DNA: TGTGCCAGCAATATTGGATCGAATTCACCCCTCCACTTT. Its translation: CASNIGSNSPLHF. Based on the CDR3 plus reference TRBV2 and TRBJ1-6, the full variable domain is EPEVTQTPSHQVTQMGQEVILRCVPISNHLYFYWYRQILGQKVEFLVSFYNNEISEKSEIFDDQFSVERPDGSNFTLKIRSTKLEDSAMYFCASNIGSNSPLHFGNGTRLTVT.

This clone was recorded a few times. The J gene is TRBJ2-7, the V gene TRBV18, with D possibly TRBD2 on 6 matching bases. V lost 6 bases and J lost 4, with 16 bases in between. This CDR3 is 14 amino acids long. Germline CDR1 and CDR2: KGHSH and LQKENI. The CDR3 is CASSGSGGRYEQYV. DNA for the CDR3: TGTGCCAGCTCTGGGAGCGGAGGGCGTTACGAGCAGTACGTC.

The chain recombines TRBV4-1 with TRBJ1-4; 10 nucleotides line up with TRBD1. CDR1 and CDR2 (germline): MGHRA, YSYEKL. The CDR3 length is 17 residues. The V and J ends lost 3 bases and 7 bases, in that order; junction bases with no gene match: 11. The CDR3 region is CASSHPIRGQGFEKLFF. The CDR3 DNA is TGCGCCAGCAGCCACCCCATCCGGGGACAGGGGTTTGAAAAACTGTTTTTT.

Only a few counts were recorded for this clone. Other DNA sequences of this sample code for an identical CDR3. V usage is TRBV28 and J usage is TRBJ2-3; D gene ambiguous. The V gene lost 6 bases and the J gene lost 1 base, with 5 bases spanning the gap. The CDR3 is made up of 12 amino acids. Germline-derived CDR1 and CDR2 are MDHEN and SYDVKM. This CDR3 is CASSSGTDTQYF. The CDR3 DNA reads TGTGCCAGCAGCTCCGGCACAGATACGCAGTATTTT.

The V and J genes are TRBV18 and TRBJ2-3, with TRBD2 matching 8 bases. V gave up 8 bases and J gave up 4 bases; unmatched junction bases: 14. Germline V gene sequence: CDR1 KGHSH, CDR2 LQKENI. The CDR3 consists of 16 residues. Here the CDR3 reads CASTALGLAGADTQYF. The CDR3 bases are TGTGCCAGCACAGCCTTAGGACTAGCCGGGGCAGATACGCAGTATTTT. Full variable domain (outside the CDR3, taken from reference TRBV18 and TRBJ2-3): NAGVMQNPRHLVRRRGQEARLRCSPMKGHSHVYWYRQLPEEGLKFMVYLQKENIIDESGMPKERFSAEFPKEGPSILRIQQVVRGDSAAYFCASTALGLAGADTQYFGPGTRLTVL.

This clone was observed a handful of times. The CDR3 DNA follows: TGTGCCAGCAGCCCGGGACAGTCTAACTATGGCTACACCTTC. Protein sequence: CASSPGQSNYGYTF. The V call is TRBV7-9, the J call TRBJ1-2; TRBD1 agrees at 7 bases. Germline trimming cut 5 bases from V and 0 bases from J; bases unmatched to any gene: 3. Germline V gives CDR1 SEHNR, CDR2 FQNEAQ (reference sequence). The CDR3 covers 14 residues.

This clone was seen only a few times. The chain uses TRBV29-1 and TRBJ1-4; D perhaps matches TRBD1 (5 bases). The CDR3 extends over 13 amino acids. CDR1 is SQVTM and CDR2 is ANQGSEA in the germline V gene. V was pared by 7 bases and J by 4 bases, with 13 bases between. The CDR3 coding sequence is TGCAGCGGCCGGGACTCGAATAATGAAAAACTGTTTTTT. This sequence encodes CSGRDSNNEKLFF.

This clone showed up just a few times. This chain joins TRBV15 and TRBJ1-2, with no clear D. Germline loops: CDR1 LNHNV, CDR2 YYDKDF (reference sequence). The CDR3 spans 12 residues. V lost 6 bases and J lost 4, with 9 bases in between. Here the CDR3 reads CATSYSSYGYTF. DNA for the CDR3: TGTGCCACCAGTTACAGCTCCTATGGCTACACCTTC.

The chain is built from TRBV27 and TRBJ2-2; D unclear. Germline V gene sequence: CDR1 MNHEY, CDR2 SMNVEV (reference sequence). V was cut by 6 bases and J by 2 bases, with 10 bases left in between. The CDR3 length is 14 residues. CDR3 protein: CASSPGPNTGELFF. The CDR3 bases are TGTGCCAGCAGCCCAGGACCAAACACCGGGGAGCTGTTTTTT.

The V gene is TRBV4-3, the J gene TRBJ1-2, with 7 bases fitting TRBD1. V was clipped by 3 bases and J by 2 bases; unmatched bases: 3. Germline assignment: CDR1 LGHNA and CDR2 YSLEER. The CDR3 has 14 amino acids. Here the CDR3 DNA reads TGCGCCAGCAGCCATTCGACAGGGAACTATGGCTACACCTTC. It codes for CASSHSTGNYGYTF.

This clone has only a few counts. The rearrangement joins TRBV30 to TRBJ2-7; D is uncertain. Trimming removed 2 bases at V and 3 bases at J, with 8 bases between. The V gene's germline CDR1 is GTSNPN and CDR2 SVGIG (reference sequence). The CDR3 is 12 amino acids. The CDR3 DNA follows: TGTGCCTGGAGTTCCTCCGGCTACGAGCAGTACTTC. It translates to CAWSSSGYEQYF.

V usage is TRBV7-9 and J usage is TRBJ2-2; TRBD1 aligns across 8 bases. Germline values: CDR1 SEHNR, CDR2 FQNEAQ (reference sequence). The CDR3 spans 17 residues. The V gene end was trimmed by 0 bases and the J gene end by 5 bases; junction bases not matched to a gene: 8. CDR3 protein: CASSLAWTGISTGELFF. The CDR3 bases are TGTGCCAGCAGCTTAGCGTGGACAGGGATATCGACCGGGGAGCTGTTTTTT.

This clone was seen a handful of times. The chain recombines TRBV15 with TRBJ2-5, with TRBD2 as a possible D gene (6 bases). The length of the CDR3 is 14 residues. The V end lost 3 bases, the J end lost 1 base, and 9 bases lay between the germline ends. CDR1 and CDR2 (germline): LNHNV, YYDKDF (reference sequence). CDR3 protein: CATSRETSQETQYF. In DNA, the CDR3 is TGTGCCACCAGCAGGGAGACTAGCCAAGAGACCCAGTACTTC.

The V gene is TRBV7-3, the J gene TRBJ2-1; TRBD2 matches at 10 bases. This CDR3 has 15 amino acids. V was pared by 5 bases and J by 4 bases, with 5 bases of the junction left unmatched. The germline V gene has CDR1 SGHTA and CDR2 FQGTGA. The CDR3 loop is CASSTTSGTYNEQFF. CDR3 bases: TGTGCCAGCAGCACCACTAGCGGGACGTACAATGAGCAGTTCTTC. Filled out from reference TRBV7-3 and TRBJ2-1, the complete variable domain reads GAGVSQTPSNKVTEKGKYVELRCDPISGHTALYWYRQSLGQGPEFLIYFQGTGAADDSGLPNDRFFAVRPEGSVSTLKIQRTERGDSAVYLCASSTTSGTYNEQFFGPGTRLTVL.

As DNA, the CDR3 is TGCAGCGTAGGGACAGGGGAACCCGGGGAGCTGTTTTTT. This gives the protein CSVGTGEPGELFF. V and J are TRBV29-1 and TRBJ2-2, with 10 bases that match TRBD1. This CDR3 is built from 13 residues. The ends lost 6 bases at V and 6 bases at J; junction bases unmatched: 4. Germline V gene sequence: CDR1 SQVTM, CDR2 ANQGSEA.

This clone was observed a few times. Other DNA variants within this sample encode the same CDR3. V and J are TRBV5-1 and TRBJ2-7; no clear D gene. CDR1 SGHRS and CDR2 YFSETQ come from the germline V gene. Trimming stripped 0 bases from V and 2 bases from J, with 6 bases between. This CDR3 spans 13 amino acids. CDR3 in amino acids: CASSLGGPYEQYF. The CDR3 DNA reads as TGCGCCAGCAGCTTGGGCGGCCCCTACGAGCAGTACTTC. Filled out from reference TRBV5-1 and TRBJ2-7, the complete variable domain reads KAGVTQTPRYLIKTRGQQVTLSCSPISGHRSVSWYQQTPGQGLQFLFEYFSETQRNKGNFPGRFSGRQFSNSRSEMNVSTLELGDSALYLCASSLGGPYEQYFGPGTRLTVT.

The chain couples TRBV4-3 to TRBJ2-1, with 7 bases matching TRBD2. V lost 0 bases to trimming and J lost 4 bases; unmatched junction nucleotides: 3. CDR3 length: 15 residues. Germline CDR1 LGHNA, CDR2 YSLEER. DNA for the CDR3: TGCGCCAGCAGCCAAGAATGGGGGGGTTACAATGAGCAGTTCTTC. Translated: CASSQEWGGYNEQFF.

This clone was seen a handful of times. The chain joins TRBV18 to TRBJ2-7; D could derive from TRBD1 or TRBD2 (6 bases each). The length of the CDR3 is 13 residues. Germline CDR1 reads KGHSH; CDR2 reads LQKENI. The ends were cut back, 6 bases at V and 4 bases at J, with 13 bases in the middle. DNA for the CDR3: TGTGCCAGCTCCTCGGGGGCAGGATACGAGCAGTACGTC. Encoded protein: CASSSGAGYEQYV.

This clone was seen a few times. The J gene is TRBJ2-5, the V gene TRBV7-8; D not certain. The CDR3 has 16 amino acids. Trimming removed 1 base at V and 3 bases at J, with 15 bases between. The germline CDR1 and CDR2 sequences are SGHVS and FQNEAQ. This CDR3 is CASSLGRLPVKETQYF. CDR3 nucleotides: TGTGCCAGCAGCTTAGGGCGGCTTCCCGTTAAAGAGACCCAGTACTTC.

The chain is built from TRBV29-1 and TRBJ2-5, with D possibly being TRBD2 (5 bases). CDR3 size: 11 residues. Germline V gives CDR1 SQVTM, CDR2 ANQGSEA. V was clipped by 8 bases and J by 5 bases, with 12 bases between them. The CDR3 region is CSSQSGETQYF. DNA of the CDR3: TGCAGCAGTCAGTCGGGGGAGACCCAGTACTTC.

This clone was seen a few times. The CDR3 here is CASSQGGGVNTDTQYF. The CDR3 DNA follows: TGTGCCAGCAGCCAAGGTGGCGGGGTGAACACAGATACGCAGTATTTT. The gene calls are TRBV14 and TRBJ2-3; tentatively, D is TRBD2 (6 bases). The CDR3 is made up of 16 amino acids. CDR1 SGHDN and CDR2 FVKESK come from the germline V gene. V was clipped by 1 base and J by 2 bases, with 13 bases between them.